These T cell receptor beta chains were read from a single sample in a study of Ad26.COV2.S vaccination and SARS-CoV-2 variants. Measured with immunoSEQ multiplex PCR; TCRdb has only the in-frame clones, and not every one. The sample contains 350,000 to 500,000 clones, approximately 89% of which appear only once. The sample here was peripheral blood, taken in a trial of Ad26.COV2.S vaccine versus placebo. Receptors were obtained from a person aged 18-65 years who received the Ad26.COV2.S COVID-19 vaccine or a placebo. CDR3s include the opening cysteine and the closing phenylalanine or tryptophan. The D gene is left open where the match is weak. Some rows have no size entry. The others give once, few or many, or a class for an expanded clone.

j_gene,abundance,v_gene,d_gene,CDR3nt,CDR3aa
TRBJ2-1,NA,TRBV5-4,NA,TGTGCCAGCAGCGCCGGACAGCCGGGCGATGAGCAGTTCTTC,CASSAGQPGDEQFF
TRBJ2-2,NA,TRBV28,TRBD1,TGTGCCAGCGGCGGACAGGGGGCGATCGGGGAGCTGTTTTTT,CASGGQGAIGELFF
TRBJ2-3,once,TRBV5-4,NA,TGTGCCAGCAAACGGGCCTTCACAGATACGCAGTATTTT,CASKRAFTDTQYF
TRBJ2-3,NA,TRBV9,TRBD2,TGTGCCAGCAGCGTAGTTAGCGGGGGGGCCGGGGATACGCAGTATTTT,CASSVVSGGAGDTQYF
TRBJ2-5,NA,TRBV18,NA,TGTGCCAGCTCACCATACAGGGAGGGAGAGACCCAGTACTTC,CASSPYREGETQYF
TRBJ1-2,NA,TRBV7-2,NA,TGTGCCAGCGTGGGTTTCGGTTTTTACTATGGCTACACCTTC,CASVGFGFYYGYTF
TRBJ1-6,few,TRBV25-1,NA,TGTGCCAGCAGCCGAGGCAGGGCTTCACCCCTCCACTTT,CASSRGRASPLHF
TRBJ1-2,NA,TRBV5-1,TRBD1,TGCGCCAGCAGCTTATCCGGGACAGGTTATGGCTACACCTTC,CASSLSGTGYGYTF
TRBJ2-7,NA,TRBV28,TRBD1,TGTGCCAGCAGGGGGCACACAGGGGCCTACGAGCAGTACTTC,CASRGHTGAYEQYF
TRBJ2-2,NA,TRBV27,TRBD1,TGTGCCAGCAGTTTAAATGGGGGGACAGGGAACACCGGGGAGCTGTTTTTT,CASSLNGGTGNTGELFF
TRBJ2-5,NA,TRBV30,NA,TGTGCCTGGAGTGGTACGGTAGGAAAGACCCAGTACTTC,CAWSGTVGKTQYF
TRBJ2-5,NA,TRBV10-3,NA,TGTGCCACAAAAATGGAAGAGACCCAGTACTTC,CATKMEETQYF
TRBJ1-5,NA,TRBV27,TRBD1,TGTGCCAGCAGTCCTAGCACAGGGGAGGTTAGTCAGCCCCAGCATTTT,CASSPSTGEVSQPQHF
TRBJ1-5,NA,TRBV6-5,NA,TGTGCCAGCAGTTACTGGGCAGGGGCCCTGGGTCAGCCCCAGCATTTT,CASSYWAGALGQPQHF
TRBJ2-3,NA,TRBV7-8,TRBD2,TGTGCCAGCAGGGCATTAGCGGGAGGAGGCACAGATACGCAGTATTTT,CASRALAGGGTDTQYF
TRBJ2-3,NA,TRBV14,TRBD1,TGTGCCAGCAGCCGAACGGGACAGGGGTTAATGCGGGATACGCAGTATTTT,CASSRTGQGLMRDTQYF
TRBJ1-3,NA,TRBV24-1,NA,TGTGCCACCTCTGGGGGACCTGGAAACACCATATATTTT,CATSGGPGNTIYF
TRBJ2-5,NA,TRBV5-1,NA,TGCGCCAGCAGCTTTTTTGCGGCCGAAGAGACCCAGTACTTC,CASSFFAAEETQYF
TRBJ1-1,NA,TRBV29-1,NA,TGCAGCGCCCACCAGGATTTTGGCCGGACTGAAGCTTTCTTT,CSAHQDFGRTEAFF
TRBJ2-5,once,TRBV3-1/TRBV3-2,NA,TGTGCCAGCAGCCCCCGACTAGTAGGGGAGACCCAGTACTTC,CASSPRLVGETQYF
TRBJ1-1,NA,TRBV7-9,TRBD1,TGTGCCAGCAGCTTGGGACAGCCGGTGAACACTGAAGCTTTCTTT,CASSLGQPVNTEAFF
TRBJ1-3,NA,TRBV9,NA,TGTGCCAGCAGCGTAGGACCTCAAAACCGGAACACCATATATTTT,CASSVGPQNRNTIYF
TRBJ2-1,few,TRBV16,NA,TGTGCCAGCAGCCAATCGAGGGGTGAGCAGTTCTTC,CASSQSRGEQFF
TRBJ2-3,NA,TRBV5-8,NA,TGTGCCAGCAGCAACAGGTTTTTTACGCAGTATTTT,CASSNRFFTQYF
TRBJ2-1,NA,TRBV7-2,NA,TGTGCCAGCAGCCAAGTTGTATACAATGAGCAGTTCTTC,CASSQVVYNEQFF
TRBJ1-2,NA,TRBV2,NA,TGTGCCAGCAGGCCCGGGACACTTAACTATGGCTACACCTTC,CASRPGTLNYGYTF
TRBJ2-1,NA,TRBV2,NA,TGTGCCAGCAGTGAAGCCGGGTTTGATGAGCAGTTCTTC,CASSEAGFDEQFF
TRBJ2-2,NA,TRBV9,TRBD2,TGTGCCAGCACGGGGGGGACGAACACCGGGGAGCTGTTTTTT,CASTGGTNTGELFF
TRBJ2-1,NA,TRBV10-3,TRBD2,TGTGCCATCAGTGCTGATCTAGCGGGTGTTACGAACAATGAGCAGTTCTTC,CAISADLAGVTNNEQFF
TRBJ2-1,NA,TRBV27,TRBD2,TGTGCCAGCAGGTTAGCGGGGGACCCCTCCTACAATGAGCAGTTCTTC,CASRLAGDPSYNEQFF
TRBJ2-7,NA,TRBV24-1,NA,TGTGCCACCAGTGACCCCAGGACGAGTGGCTCCTACGAGCAGTACTTC,CATSDPRTSGSYEQYF
TRBJ2-5,NA,TRBV19,NA,TGTGCCAGTAAGCCAGGGCGGGCAGAGACCCAGTACTTC,CASKPGRAETQYF
TRBJ1-1,NA,TRBV28,NA,TGTGCCAGCAGTCCCCGGGTCGTACTAAATCCGAACACTGAAGCTTTCTTT,CASSPRVVLNPNTEAFF
TRBJ1-2,NA,TRBV7-2,NA,TGTGCCAGCAGCTTTAATACCTATGGCTACACCTTC,CASSFNTYGYTF
TRBJ2-1,NA,TRBV7-9,TRBD2,TGTGCCAGCAGCTCCCTTGGGACTAGTTCCAATGAGCAGTTCTTC,CASSSLGTSSNEQFF
TRBJ2-1,NA,TRBV9,NA,TGTGCCAGCAGCCCGCGAGAGGACAGTGACGAGCAGTTCTTC,CASSPREDSDEQFF
TRBJ1-5,NA,TRBV10-3,TRBD1,TGTGCCATCAGCGTGACAGGGGGTCCTAGCAATCAGCCCCAGCATTTT,CAISVTGGPSNQPQHF
TRBJ1-3,few,TRBV6-5,NA,TGTGCCAGCAGAAGCAGCTCGTACGGAAACACCATATATTTT,CASRSSSYGNTIYF
TRBJ1-5,NA,TRBV12-3/TRBV12-4,NA,TGTGCCAGCAGTTTCAGCAACGATCAGCCCCAGCATTTT,CASSFSNDQPQHF
TRBJ2-3,NA,TRBV2,NA,TGTGCCAGCAGAGTAGACCAATGGACAGATACGCAGTATTTT,CASRVDQWTDTQYF
TRBJ1-2,NA,TRBV24-1,NA,TGTGCCACCAGTGATCCCGGGTCAGGGAACTATGGCTACACCTTC,CATSDPGSGNYGYTF
TRBJ2-5,NA,TRBV7-2,NA,TGTGCCAGCAGCTTAGTTGGAGTGGGCGGCCAAGAGACCCAGTACTTC,CASSLVGVGGQETQYF
TRBJ2-1,NA,TRBV3-1/TRBV3-2,NA,TGTGCCAGCAGCCAAGAAAACCGTTACAATGAGCAGTTCTTC,CASSQENRYNEQFF
TRBJ2-2,NA,TRBV5-1,TRBD1,TGCGCCAGCAGCTTGGACAGGGGCTCCGGGGAGCTGTTTTTT,CASSLDRGSGELFF
TRBJ1-6,once,TRBV11-2,NA,TGTGCCAGCAGCGCCCAACAGGGTTCACCCCTCCACTTT,CASSAQQGSPLHF
TRBJ2-1,NA,TRBV7-2,TRBD2,TGTGCCAGCAGCCCGGGACTAGCTCCAGACTACAATGAGCAGTTCTTC,CASSPGLAPDYNEQFF
TRBJ2-1,NA,TRBV6-4,NA,TGTGCCAGCAGCCGGGTCCCCGTCGATGAGCAGTTCTTC,CASSRVPVDEQFF
TRBJ1-2,NA,TRBV10-2,NA,TGCGCCAGCAGTCTTCCTGGCTATGGCTACACCTTC,CASSLPGYGYTF
TRBJ2-1,NA,TRBV7-9,NA,TGTGCCAGCAGCTTTTCTAGCGAGGATGAGCAGTTCTTC,CASSFSSEDEQFF
TRBJ1-5,NA,TRBV5-7,NA,TGTGCCAGCAGCCGCTGCAATTATAGCAATCAGCCCCAGCATTTT,CASSRCNYSNQPQHF
TRBJ2-3,NA,TRBV11-3,TRBD2,TGTGCCAGCAGCCGAGCGGGATTAGGCGCAGATACGCAGTATTTT,CASSRAGLGADTQYF
TRBJ1-5,NA,TRBV5-1,NA,TGCGCCAGCAGCCCGGGCCTCCGTAATCAGCCCCAGCATTTT,CASSPGLRNQPQHF
TRBJ2-2,NA,TRBV7-2,NA,TGTGCCAGCAGCTTAGACAGATTCACCGGGGAGCTGTTTTTT,CASSLDRFTGELFF